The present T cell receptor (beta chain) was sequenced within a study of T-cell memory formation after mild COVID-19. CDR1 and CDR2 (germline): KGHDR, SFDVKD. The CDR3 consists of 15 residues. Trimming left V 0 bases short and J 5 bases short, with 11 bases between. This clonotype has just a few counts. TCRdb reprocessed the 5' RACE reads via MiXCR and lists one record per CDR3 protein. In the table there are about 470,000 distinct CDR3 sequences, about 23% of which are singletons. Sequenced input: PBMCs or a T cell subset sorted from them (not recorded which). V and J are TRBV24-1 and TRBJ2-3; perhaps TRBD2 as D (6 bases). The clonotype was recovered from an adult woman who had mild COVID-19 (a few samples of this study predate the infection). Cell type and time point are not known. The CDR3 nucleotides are TGTGCCACCAGTGATTTGATCGGAGGGCGAGATACGCAGTATTTT. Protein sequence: CATSDLIGGRDTQYF.